Presented here are 24 T cell receptor beta chains from one specimen sequenced in a study of blood T cell repertoires in COVID-19 (TCRdb year 2020). Libraries were prepared through the immunoSEQ multiplex PCR assay. As stored in TCRdb, this immuneACCESS dataset retains in-frame rearrangements with V and J assigned. A fraction of the clones does not appear; measured against another copy, unresolved V genes explain less than half of the discrepancy, and the remainder lacks a known reason. This sample gives 250,000 to 350,000 clones in total; about 89% of them show up just once. Around an eighth of the sample goes to the ten largest clones. The sample consisted of peripheral blood. The receptors stem from a woman aged 55-70 years with acute or convalescent COVID-19.

The CDR3 coding sequence is TGTGCCAGCAGTCAGGACACCTGGGGTACTGAAGCTTTCTTT. Its translation is CASSQDTWGTEAFF. The chain couples TRBV28 to TRBJ1-1; D might be TRBD1 (5 bases). From germline, CDR1 is MDHEN and CDR2 SYDVKM. CDR3 size: 14 residues. Trimming removed 5 bases at V and 5 bases at J, with 15 bases between. The full variable domain, its missing parts supplied by reference TRBV28 and TRBJ1-1, is DVKVTQSSRYLVKRTGEKVFLECVQDMDHENMFWYRQDPGLGLRLIYFSYDVKMKEKGDIPEGYSVSREKKERFSLILESASTNQTSMYLCASSQDTWGTEAFFGQGTRLTVV.

The rearrangement links TRBV7-9 to TRBJ1-2, with TRBD1 matching over 9 bases. The V and J ends lost 1 base and 2 bases, in that order; junction bases with no gene match: 2. Germline V gene sequence: CDR1 SEHNR, CDR2 FQNEAQ (reference sequence). This CDR3 is built from 15 residues. The CDR3 region is CASSLVGQGNYGYTF. CDR3 nucleotide sequence: TGTGCCAGCAGCTTAGTTGGACAGGGGAACTATGGCTACACCTTC.

This chain connects TRBV28 to TRBJ1-6; 7 bases agree with TRBD1. Germline V gene lookup returns CDR1 MDHEN and CDR2 SYDVKM. The CDR3 is 14 amino acids. With 4 bases clipped from V and 6 bases from J, the junction kept 3 bases outside the gene matches. CDR3 coding DNA: TGTGCCAGCAGTTCGGGACAGACTAATTCACCCCTCCACTTT. Amino acids: CASSSGQTNSPLHF.

This clone was detected once. J is TRBJ2-2 and V is TRBV6-2 or TRBV6-3; D is uncertain. Germline V gives CDR1 MNHEY, CDR2 SVGEGT. V was trimmed by 5 bases and J by 3 bases, leaving 13 bases between them. The CDR3 runs 15 residues. The CDR3 DNA follows: TGTGCCAGCAGTCGCAGGATTTTGGACACCGGGGAGCTGTTTTTT. Its protein is CASSRRILDTGELFF.

This chain uses TRBV19 with TRBJ2-5; D is perhaps TRBD2 (7 bases). In germline, CDR1 is LNHDA, CDR2 SQIVND (reference sequence). V was trimmed by 3 bases and J by 4 bases, leaving 15 bases between them. CDR3 length: 15 amino acids. CDR3 coding DNA: TGTGCCAGTAGTATTAGTCGCGGGGGCGGAGAGACCCAGTACTTC. This translates into CASSISRGGGETQYF. Complete variable domain (other parts from reference TRBV19 and TRBJ2-5): DGGITQSPKYLFRKEGQNVTLSCEQNLNHDAMYWYRQDPGQGLRLIYYSQIVNDFQKGDIAEGYSVSREKKESFPLTVTSAQKNPTAFYLCASSISRGGGETQYFGPGTRLLVL.

V and J are TRBV7-2 and TRBJ2-1; the D gene is possibly TRBD2 (6 bases). The CDR3 is 16 residues long. From germline, CDR1 is SGHTA and CDR2 FQGNSA. The germline V and J ends were trimmed by 5 bases and 0 bases, with 14 bases remaining between them. The CDR3 nucleotides are TGTGCCAGCAGCCTGGAGGGGACTCACTCCTACAATGAGCAGTTCTTC. Residues: CASSLEGTHSYNEQFF.

The chain combines TRBV7-2 with TRBJ2-1; weak D call: TRBD1 (5 bases). V lost 1 base and J 13 bases, leaving 14 bases between the germline ends. The germline gives CDR1 SGHTA, CDR2 FQGNSA. The CDR3 has 13 amino acids. CDR3 region: CASSLEWVQGQFF. The CDR3 region has the DNA TGTGCCAGCAGCTTAGAATGGGTCCAGGGCCAGTTCTTC.

The rearrangement links TRBV11-3 to TRBJ2-1; 7 bases fit TRBD2. CDR3 length: 13 amino acids. V dropped 5 bases and J dropped 10; count of bases not matched to a gene: 8. Germline CDR1 SGHNT, CDR2 YENEEA. The CDR3 DNA follows: TGTGCCAGCAGCCCGGGACTACCACCAGAGCAGTTCTTC. This codes for CASSPGLPPEQFF.

The rearrangement links TRBV28 to TRBJ2-1; D is perhaps TRBD2 (6 bases). Looked up from germline, CDR1 is MDHEN and CDR2 is SYDVKM. CDR3 length equals 16 residues. Trimming cost V 7 bases and J 7 bases, with 23 bases left between them. The CDR3 loop is CASTRGGGLMGNEQFF. In DNA form, the CDR3 reads TGTGCCAGCACCCGTGGGGGAGGCCTAATGGGGAATGAGCAGTTCTTC.

This clone was counted once. The rearrangement links TRBV6-5 to TRBJ1-4; 9 positions agree with TRBD1. The CDR3 length is 14 residues. CDR1 MNHEY and CDR2 SVGAGI come from the germline V gene. V shed 6 bases and J 8 bases; nucleotides not matched to a gene: 7. CDR3 in DNA: TGTGCCAGCAGGCCTACAGGGGGCCGGGAAAAACTGTTTTTT. Its translation is CASRPTGGREKLFF.

J is TRBJ2-2 and V is TRBV9; D is perhaps TRBD1 (6 bases). The V gene's germline CDR1 is SGDLS and CDR2 YYNGEE. Trimming cost V 1 base and J 0 bases, with 13 bases left between them. The CDR3 totals 17 residues. The DNA for the CDR3 is TGTGCCAGCAGCGTAACCAGACAGGACGCGAACACCGGGGAGCTGTTTTTT. This encodes CASSVTRQDANTGELFF.

V is TRBV3-1 (or the pseudogene TRBV3-2) and J is TRBJ1-3; TRBD1 might be the D (5 bases). The CDR3 is made up of 14 amino acids. Per germline, CDR1 LGHDT and CDR2 YNNKEL (reference sequence). Deletions cut 1 base from V and 2 bases from J, with 6 bases between. CDR3 bases: TGTGCCAGCAGCCAAGTCAGGGCTGGAAACACCATATATTTT. Encoded protein: CASSQVRAGNTIYF.

This chain joins TRBV21-1 and TRBJ2-2; TRBD2, the table's D call, was not compared with the DNA. TRBV21-1 is listed as a pseudogene. The CDR3 is 23 residues long. Here the CDR3 DNA reads TGTGCCAGCAGCAAACCGACCATACCCCCAACCGGGACTAGCGGGAGGGCCCCCGGGGAGCTGTTTTTT. It codes for CASSKPTIPPTGTSGRAPGELFF.

V usage is TRBV6-1 and J usage is TRBJ1-1, with D possibly TRBD1 on 5 matching bases. The CDR3 has 15 amino acids. Germline V gene data show CDR1 as MNHNS and CDR2 as SASEGT. V was cut by 3 bases and J by 3 bases, with 14 bases left in between. This CDR3 is CASSEPGERYTEAFF. DNA for the CDR3: TGTGCCAGCAGTGAGCCGGGGGAGAGGTACACTGAAGCTTTCTTT.

The rearrangement joins TRBV6-5 to TRBJ2-3; TRBD2 agrees at 9 bases. With V trimmed by 6 bases and J by 6 bases, 7 bases remained unmatched. CDR3 length equals 14 residues. The germline V gene has CDR1 MNHEY and CDR2 SVGAGI. The chain's CDR3 is CASRPGLATDTQYF. CDR3 nucleotides: TGTGCCAGCAGGCCGGGACTAGCTACGGATACGCAGTATTTT.

The chain is built from TRBV6-5 and TRBJ2-1, with D possibly TRBD2 on 6 matching bases. Trimming cost V 0 bases and J 8 bases, with 17 bases left between them. The germline V gene has CDR1 MNHEY and CDR2 SVGAGI. The CDR3 runs to 16 residues. CDR3 in amino acids: CASSYSRTTVIYEQFF. CDR3 coding DNA: TGTGCCAGCAGTTACTCAAGGACTACCGTTATTTATGAGCAGTTCTTC.

The genes are TRBV19 and TRBJ2-1; D is possibly TRBD1 (6 bases). The CDR3 contains 13 residues. From germline, CDR1 is LNHDA and CDR2 SQIVND (reference sequence). Trimming removed 7 bases at V and 4 bases at J, with 11 bases between. The CDR3 protein is CASTGQFYNEQFF. The CDR3 bases are TGTGCCAGTACCGGACAGTTTTACAATGAGCAGTTCTTC. Together with reference TRBV19 and TRBJ2-1, the CDR3 gives the full variable domain: DGGITQSPKYLFRKEGQNVTLSCEQNLNHDAMYWYRQDPGQGLRLIYYSQIVNDFQKGDIAEGYSVSREKKESFPLTVTSAQKNPTAFYLCASTGQFYNEQFFGPGTRLTVL.

The chain carries TRBV27 and TRBJ2-7, with TRBD1 identical over 7 bases. Germline V lookup: CDR1 MNHEY, CDR2 SMNVEV (reference sequence). This CDR3 region has 14 residues. V gave up 5 bases and J gave up 2 bases; unmatched junction bases: 6. CDR3 sequence reads: CASSRQGRAYEQYF. The CDR3 nucleotides are TGTGCCAGCAGTAGACAGGGTAGGGCCTACGAGCAGTACTTC.

The rearrangement uses TRBV23-1 and TRBJ1-5, with TRBD1 as a possible D gene (5 bases). TRBV23-1 is recorded as an ORF, its role being uncertain. The CDR3 has 14 residues. Trimming pared 3 bases from V and 5 bases from J, leaving 11 bases between. The CDR3 DNA reads as TGCGCCAGCAGTCACTGGCAGGGTCATCAGCCCCAGCATTTT. This encodes CASSHWQGHQPQHF.

This chain joins TRBV7-3 and TRBJ2-3, with 10 bases matching TRBD1. Germline V gives CDR1 SGHTA, CDR2 FQGTGA. The CDR3 sequence is 15 residues long. Germline trimming cut 2 bases from V and 6 bases from J; bases unmatched to any gene: 5. This chain's CDR3 is CASSLDRGQADTQYF. CDR3 in DNA: TGTGCCAGCAGCTTAGACAGGGGGCAGGCGGATACGCAGTATTTT.

The rearrangement joins TRBV27 to TRBJ1-6; 7 positions match TRBD1. The CDR3 has 15 amino acids. V lost 6 bases to trimming and J lost 10 bases; unmatched junction nucleotides: 12. The germline gives CDR1 MNHEY, CDR2 SMNVEV (reference sequence). The chain's CDR3 is CASRPRQGVGSPLHF. CDR3 nucleotides: TGTGCCAGCAGGCCCCGACAGGGAGTTGGGTCACCCCTCCACTTT.

The chain carries TRBV6-6 and TRBJ1-5, with D uncertain. Germline V CDR1 and CDR2: MNHNY, SVGAGI (reference sequence). The CDR3 length is 12 residues. Trimming removed 6 bases at V and 2 bases at J, with 5 bases between. CDR3 sequence: CASRTGNQPQHF. CDR3 nucleotides: TGTGCCAGCAGAACTGGCAATCAGCCCCAGCATTTT.

Only a few counts were recorded for this clone. V gene TRBV4-3 combines with J gene TRBJ1-5; the match to TRBD1 covers 7 bases. This CDR3 has 16 residues. Germline V gene data show CDR1 as LGHNA and CDR2 as YSLEER. The junction had 6 bases not matched to a gene; V was cut back by 3 bases and J by 1 base. CDR3 sequence (DNA): TGCGCCAGCAGCCAGGGAACAGGGGACAGCAATCAGCCCCAGCATTTT. This codes for CASSQGTGDSNQPQHF.

In nucleotides, the CDR3 is TGTGCCAGCAGCGTAGCGGCCTACAATGAGCAGTTCTTC. This codes for CASSVAAYNEQFF. The J gene is TRBJ2-1, the V gene TRBV9, with no clear D. This CDR3 contains 13 residues. The germline CDR1 and CDR2 sequences are SGDLS and YYNGEE. Trimming took 0 bases from V and 2 from J, leaving 3 bases between them.